These T cell receptor beta chains were read from a single sample in a study of CD8 T cells in ankylosing spondylitis. TCRdb redid the calling of the 5' RACE reads with MiXCR, one entry per CDR3 protein. The sample has some 840,000 distinct CDR3 sequences; roughly 12% are singletons. Sample: blood, either unsorted or a sorted T cell fraction (not recorded which). Receptor source: a male donor with ankylosing spondylitis. The CDR3 runs from the conserved cysteine through the conserved F or W. A D gene is named only where the DNA matches it firmly. Size is stated for part of the rows, as once, few or many counts, or as a class when the clone is expanded.

>.|few|TRBV6-5|TRBJ1-6
TGTGCCAGCAGTTACTCGACGGGGGCAACGAATTCACCCCTCCACTTT
CASSYSTGATNSPLHF
>TRBD1|few|TRBV18|TRBJ1-6
TGTGCCAGCTCACCAGCCGACAGGGGTTATTCACCCCTCCACTTT
CASSPADRGYSPLHF
>TRBD2|few|TRBV30|TRBJ2-1
TGTGCCTGGGGCAAAACTAGCGGGGGTAAGAATGAGCAGTTCTTC
CAWGKTSGGKNEQFF
>.|few|TRBV7-8|TRBJ1-4
TGTGCCAGCAGCTCCTGGACCCTTAATGAAAAACTGTTTTTT
CASSSWTLNEKLFF
>.|many|TRBV29-1|TRBJ2-7
TGCAGCGTTGGACACCCCGAGCGCTACGAGCAGTACTTC
CSVGHPERYEQYF
>TRBD1|few|TRBV7-2|TRBJ2-1
TGTGCCAGCAGCATAACAGGGGAATACAATGAGCAGTTCTTC
CASSITGEYNEQFF
>.|few|TRBV4-3|TRBJ2-1
TGCGCCAGCAGCCAAGATCTATGGCTAGCAGACCGCAATGAGCAGTTCTTC
CASSQDLWLADRNEQFF
>.|.|TRBV7-8|TRBJ2-2
TGTGCCAGCAGCTCCATGACGGGCTACACCGGGGAGCTGTTTTTT
CASSSMTGYTGELFF
>.|many|TRBV12-3/TRBV12-4|TRBJ1-2
TGTGCCAGCAGTTCGGACGGGGGAGTTAGCTATGGCTACACCTTC
CASSSDGGVSYGYTF
>.|.|TRBV12-3/TRBV12-4|TRBJ2-5
TGTGCCAGCAGCTCGAACAGGAATCAAGAGACCCAGTACTTC
CASSSNRNQETQYF
>.|many|TRBV20-1|TRBJ1-2
TGCAGTGCCCCAAAAGGGGACGGAATCGACTACACCTTC
CSAPKGDGIDYTF
>.|.|TRBV21-1|TRBJ2-5
TGTGCCAGCAGCACCCCTGACAGGGATGGAGAGACCCAGTACTTC
CASSTPDRDGETQYF
>TRBD1|.|TRBV20-1|TRBJ1-1
TGCAGTGCGCTCGACAGGGGCACTGAAGCTTTCTTT
CSALDRGTEAFF
>.|few|TRBV6-2/TRBV6-3|TRBJ2-3
TGTGCCAGCAGTTACGGGTTTGGGGCGCAGTATTTT
CASSYGFGAQYF
>.|many|TRBV20-1|TRBJ2-1
TGCAGTGCTAGGGAGCGACCGCCGTACAATGAGCAGTTCTTC
CSARERPPYNEQFF
>.|.|TRBV12-3/TRBV12-4|TRBJ2-2
TGTGCCAGTCAGTGGACCGGGGAGCTGTTTTTT
CASQWTGELFF
>.|many|TRBV7-9|TRBJ2-3
TGTGCCAGCAGCACAGGGTTTAGCACAGATACGCAGTATTTT
CASSTGFSTDTQYF
>.|.|TRBV6-5|TRBJ1-2
TGTGCCAGCAGTTACTCGTTACTTAACTATGGCTACACCTTC
CASSYSLLNYGYTF
>TRBD1|few|TRBV6-1|TRBJ2-7
TGTGCCAGCAGTGTTGGGACAGCCAGGGGATACGAGCAGTACTTC
CASSVGTARGYEQYF
>.|.|TRBV7-2|TRBJ2-3
TGTGCCAGCAGCTTATGGTCGCCAGATACGCAGTATTTT
CASSLWSPDTQYF
>.|.|TRBV28|TRBJ2-7
TGTGCCAGCAATTTCGCATGGCCGGGCTCCTACGAGCAGTACTTC
CASNFAWPGSYEQYF
>.|once|TRBV13|TRBJ1-1
TGTGCCAGGAGCCCCGGTCGGAACACTGAAGCTTTCTTT
CARSPGRNTEAFF
>.|many|TRBV10-3|TRBJ1-2
TGTGCCATCAGTGGGGCCCGGGGAAACTATGGCTACACCTTC
CAISGARGNYGYTF
>.|.|TRBV20-1|TRBJ1-5
TGCAGTGCTATGCGGGACACGGTAGGAAATCAGCCCCAGCATTTT
CSAMRDTVGNQPQHF
>TRBD2|.|TRBV18|TRBJ2-3
TGTGCCAGCTCACCAGAGGTAGCGGGGAACACAGATACGCAGTATTTT
CASSPEVAGNTDTQYF
>.|few|TRBV28|TRBJ2-7
TGTGCCAGCAGCTCTCCGGGACTGGCCTACGAGCAGTACTTC
CASSSPGLAYEQYF
>TRBD2|few|TRBV6-5|TRBJ2-1
TGTGCCAGCAGTTACTCGAGTTCCGCTAGCGGGGGTCACAATGAGCAGTTCTTC
CASSYSSSASGGHNEQFF
>.|.|TRBV15|TRBJ2-1
TGTGCCACCGGGGGGACAGTCGTATATTACAATGAGCAGTTCTTC
CATGGTVVYYNEQFF
>.|.|TRBV28|TRBJ1-1
TGTGCCACCTCCCGGGGGAGCTACACTGAAGCTTTCTTT
CATSRGSYTEAFF
>.|.|TRBV5-6|TRBJ2-7
TGTGCCAGCATCTTGCCTGGGACAAGCTCCTACGAGCAGGACTTC
CASILPGTSSYEQDF
>.|many|TRBV7-2|TRBJ2-5
TGTGCCAGCAGCCCCGTAAAGCCGACCAGCGGGACCCAGTACTTC
CASSPVKPTSGTQYF
>.|few|TRBV28|TRBJ2-5
TGTGCCAGCAGTTTCCCACAGGGTGGAGGGGAGACCCAGTACTTC
CASSFPQGGGETQYF
>.|.|TRBV4-3|TRBJ1-2
TGCGCCAGCAGCCAAGATTTCCGGCCACTCCATAACTATGGCTACACCTTC
CASSQDFRPLHNYGYTF
>.|many|TRBV7-2|TRBJ2-7
TGTGCCAGCAGCTTTAGCAGGGGAACCTACGAGCAGTACTTC
CASSFSRGTYEQYF
>.|few|TRBV5-5|TRBJ2-7
TGTGCCAGCAGCTTGGACGGGGGAATGGGGGGCTCGGAGTCCGAGCAGTACTTC
CASSLDGGMGGSESEQYF
>TRBD2|many|TRBV5-1|TRBJ2-5
TGCGCCAGCAGCGGGGGGGTTCAAGAGACCCAGTACTTC
CASSGGVQETQYF
>.|.|TRBV20-1|TRBJ1-2
TGCAGTGCTAGAGATGGAAAGGCCTTGGGCCTCTATGGCTACACCTTC
CSARDGKALGLYGYTF
>TRBD1|.|TRBV4-1|TRBJ2-2
TGCGCCAGCAGCCAACTCTACAGGGGGGCGCGGGGCACCGGGGAGCTGTTTTTT
CASSQLYRGARGTGELFF
>TRBD2|few|TRBV12-3/TRBV12-4|TRBJ2-7
TGTGCCAGCAGGGGGACCTGGGGACTAGCGGGAGCTGCCGAGCAGTACTTC
CASRGTWGLAGAAEQYF
>TRBD2|.|TRBV20-1|TRBJ2-1
TGCAGTGCTAGTAGCCCCGGACTAGCGGGGTGGAATGAGCAGTTCTTC
CSASSPGLAGWNEQFF
>.|.|TRBV6-1|TRBJ1-6
TGTGCCAGCAGTAGAACCGGGGGTGGGAATTCACCCCTCCACTTT
CASSRTGGGNSPLHF
>.|many|TRBV15|TRBJ1-2
TGTGCCACCAGCAGAGATCCCTCAGGGAACTATGGCTACACCTTC
CATSRDPSGNYGYTF
>.|many|TRBV7-2|TRBJ2-4
TGTGCCAGCACCCGGGAGTTAGCCAAAAACATTCAGTACTTC
CASTRELAKNIQYF
>.|few|TRBV6-1|TRBJ1-5
TGTGCCAGCATGACCTTGGGAGTAAGGGATCAGCCCCAGCATTTT
CASMTLGVRDQPQHF
>.|few|TRBV6-5|TRBJ2-7
TGTGCCAGCAGTTACCGGGGCGAGGAATACGAGCAGTACTTC
CASSYRGEEYEQYF
>.|.|TRBV24-1|TRBJ2-1
TGTGCCACCAGTGACCCCGCAGGCAATGAGCAGTTCTTC
CATSDPAGNEQFF
>TRBD2|many|TRBV20-1|TRBJ2-5
TGCAGTGGGGAGGGGATCTCCCAAGAGACCCAGTACTTC
CSGEGISQETQYF
>.|few|TRBV6-2/TRBV6-3|TRBJ2-4
TGTGCCAGCAGTTATGCCAAAAACATTCAGTACTTC
CASSYAKNIQYF
>.|.|TRBV6-1|TRBJ2-5
TGTGCCAGCAGACCCCCCGGGGGAGCAGAGACCCAGTACTTC
CASRPPGGAETQYF
>TRBD1|few|TRBV5-1|TRBJ2-7
TGCGCCAGCTCCAGAATTCCAGGACAGGGCTACGAGCAGTACTTC
CASSRIPGQGYEQYF
>.|.|TRBV7-2|TRBJ2-7
TGTGCCAGCAGCAAACGGACCGGGATTTCGCTTTACGAGCAGTACTTC
CASSKRTGISLYEQYF
>TRBD2|few|TRBV9|TRBJ2-1
TGTGCCAGCAGCGTTCTTAGCGGGAGGGCCGGGGGTGAGCAGTTCTTC
CASSVLSGRAGGEQFF
>TRBD1|many|TRBV7-9|TRBJ1-1
TGTGCCAGCAGCCTACAACAGGGGGGCACTGAAGCTTTCTTT
CASSLQQGGTEAFF
>.|few|TRBV18|TRBJ1-1
TGTGCCAGCTCACCGGACCGACAGCTTCTGAACACTGAAGCTTTCTTT
CASSPDRQLLNTEAFF
>.|few|TRBV20-1|TRBJ2-5
TGCAGTGCTTCGGGACGTAGGTACCAAGAGACCCAGTACTTC
CSASGRRYQETQYF
>.|.|TRBV12-3/TRBV12-4|TRBJ1-1
TGTGCCAGCACCCGACTGGCCGATCAAAACACTGAAGCTTTCTTT
CASTRLADQNTEAFF
>.|few|TRBV6-1|TRBJ1-2
TGTGCCAGCAGTCGAACTATACGTGTGGACTATGGCTACACCTTC
CASSRTIRVDYGYTF
>.|few|TRBV10-3|TRBJ2-7
TGTGCCATCTCTTGGGGATTCCCCACGTACGAGCAGTACTTC
CAISWGFPTYEQYF
>.|few|TRBV7-9|TRBJ1-1
TGTGCCAGCAGCGAAAGAAGGGGAACTGAAGCTTTCTTT
CASSERRGTEAFF
>.|few|TRBV6-2/TRBV6-3|TRBJ2-4
TGTGCCAGCAGTCCGGGTTTGTTCCGACGGGCCAAAAACATTCAGTACTTC
CASSPGLFRRAKNIQYF